Following are 29 T cell receptor beta chains from one sample sequenced in a study of blood T cell repertoires in COVID-19. The assay was immunoSEQ multiplex PCR, and TCRdb's table has in-frame clones only and misses some. This table has hundreds of thousands of clones, roughly 90% appearing once. Sequencing was done on a sample of peripheral blood. All receptors come from a woman aged 25 to 39 with COVID-19, enrolled during active disease.

This clone was seen only a few times. The J gene is TRBJ1-1, the V gene TRBV5-4, with 11 bases identical to TRBD1. V was clipped by 1 base and J by 4 bases; unmatched bases: 3. CDR3 length: 15 residues. Germline V CDR1 and CDR2: SGHNT, YYREEE (reference sequence). Here the CDR3 reads CASSLTGTGGTEAFF. The CDR3 region has the DNA TGTGCCAGCAGCTTGACCGGGACAGGGGGCACTGAAGCTTTCTTT.

This clone was counted a single time. The DNA of the CDR3 is TGTGCCAGCAGGGAACCTGGACAGAAAAAACTGTTTTTT. It encodes CASREPGQKKLFF. The chain is built from TRBV21-1 and TRBJ1-4; TRBD1 is taken as the D call from the table, unchecked against the DNA. TRBV21-1 is recorded as a pseudogene. The CDR3 consists of 13 residues.

The J gene is TRBJ1-5, the V gene TRBV28; 8 nucleotides agree with TRBD1. V lost 7 bases and J lost 5; bases outside the gene matches: 7. The CDR3 spans 14 residues. Germline V gene sequence: CDR1 MDHEN, CDR2 SYDVKM. CDR3 loop: CASTSGQGHQPQHF. CDR3 in DNA: TGTGCCAGCACCTCAGGACAGGGCCATCAGCCCCAGCATTTT.

This clone came up a few times. The V gene is TRBV10-2, the J gene TRBJ1-1; 10 bases map to TRBD1. This CDR3 contains 16 residues. From germline, CDR1 is WSHSY and CDR2 SAAADI. Trimming took 6 bases from V and 0 from J; bases not matched to a gene: 7. CDR3 DNA sequence: TGCGCCAGCAGGGACGTCGACAGGGGGCTGAACACTGAAGCTTTCTTT. Translation gives CASRDVDRGLNTEAFF.

The genes are TRBV24-1 and TRBJ1-1, with a tentative D call TRBD1 (6 bases). CDR1 is KGHDR and CDR2 is SFDVKD in the germline V gene. V lost 3 bases and J 9 bases, leaving 19 bases between the germline ends. CDR3 length: 15 amino acids. DNA of the CDR3: TGTGCCACCAGTGATCTGGGACACGGGTCAACAAAAGCTTTCTTT. Protein sequence: CATSDLGHGSTKAFF.

The V and J genes are TRBV9 and TRBJ1-1, with 8 bases identical to TRBD1. The V and J ends lost 4 bases and 2 bases, in that order; junction bases with no gene match: 4. Germline V lookup: CDR1 SGDLS, CDR2 YYNGEE. The CDR3 contains 14 residues. CDR3 region: CASSPGQVNTEAFF. Written as DNA, the CDR3 is TGTGCCAGCAGCCCGGGACAGGTTAACACTGAAGCTTTCTTT. The whole variable domain, remainder taken from reference TRBV9 and TRBJ1-1, is DSGVTQTPKHLITATGQRVTLRCSPRSGDLSVYWYQQSLDQGLQFLIQYYNGEERAKGNILERFSAQQFPDLHSELNLSSLELGDSALYFCASSPGQVNTEAFFGQGTRLTVV.

This chain joins TRBV9 and TRBJ2-3; 11 bases are a match to TRBD2. Losses at the gene ends were 1 base for V and 4 bases for J; bases not matched to a gene: 5. Germline lookup yields CDR1 SGDLS and CDR2 YYNGEE. The CDR3 runs to 16 residues. CDR3 amino acids: CASSVLAGGPADTQYF. The CDR3 DNA follows: TGTGCCAGCAGCGTATTAGCGGGGGGGCCCGCAGATACGCAGTATTTT.

The chain links TRBV28 to TRBJ2-7; 9 nucleotides match TRBD1. This CDR3 is built from 13 residues. Germline V gene sequence: CDR1 MDHEN, CDR2 SYDVKM. The trim removed 6 bases at V and 5 bases at J, leaving 5 bases unmatched. The CDR3 sequence is CASRSGQGHEQYF. The CDR3, as DNA: TGTGCCAGCAGGTCGGGACAGGGTCACGAGCAGTACTTC.

The chain is built from TRBV2 and TRBJ1-1; D is unclear. This CDR3 region has 17 residues. The germline V gene encodes CDR1 SNHLY and CDR2 FYNNEI. Trimming left V 2 bases short and J 7 bases short, with 23 bases between. CDR3 coding DNA: TGTGCCAGCAGTGAATTACGAGGGAGCGGCGCGGGAAGTGAAGCTTTCTTT. As protein: CASSELRGSGAGSEAFF.

This sequence joins TRBV4-3 and TRBJ1-2; 11 bases match TRBD1. The CDR3 consists of 14 residues. V shed 1 base and J 7 bases; nucleotides not matched to a gene: 2. Germline loops: CDR1 LGHNA, CDR2 YSLEER. CDR3: CASSQGTGGSGYTF. Here the CDR3 DNA reads TGCGCCAGCAGCCAAGGGACAGGGGGCTCTGGCTACACCTTC.

The CDR3 loop is CASNRVSGNTIYF. CDR3 sequence (DNA): TGTGCCAGCAACAGGGTATCTGGAAACACCATATATTTT. V gene TRBV7-9 combines with J gene TRBJ1-3; D is possibly TRBD1 (6 bases). Germline CDR1 SEHNR, CDR2 FQNEAQ (reference sequence). The CDR3 covers 13 residues. Trimming removed 7 bases from V and 1 base from J, with 8 bases in between.

This clone occurred once. Here the CDR3 reads CASSTWTRRGETQYF. The DNA for the CDR3 is TGTGCCAGCAGCACATGGACTAGACGGGGAGAGACCCAGTACTTC. J is TRBJ2-5 and V is TRBV7-9; 7 bases map to TRBD2. The CDR3 covers 15 residues. Germline values: CDR1 SEHNR, CDR2 FQNEAQ (reference sequence). The ends lost 5 bases at V and 4 bases at J; junction bases unmatched: 10.

V gene TRBV6-2 or TRBV6-3 combines with J gene TRBJ2-7; 11 bases map to TRBD2. V gave up 6 bases and J gave up 1 base; unmatched junction bases: 5. Germline loops: CDR1 MNHEY, CDR2 SVGEGT. CDR3 length: 15 residues. CDR3 nucleotide sequence: TGTGCCAGCAGCCCCAGGACTAGCGGGTCCTACGAGCAGTACGTC. As protein: CASSPRTSGSYEQYV.

This clone was observed a single time. This rearrangement joins TRBV23-1 to TRBJ1-2, with D possibly TRBD1 on 6 matching bases. TRBV23-1 is known as an ORF, though its function is uncertain. The CDR3 loop spans 17 amino acids. Trimming removed 3 bases at V and 4 bases at J, with 21 bases between. DNA of the CDR3: TGCGCCAGCAGTCATCTACTCGCAAGGACAGTGATCTATGGCTACACCTTC. Protein: CASSHLLARTVIYGYTF.

The chain carries TRBV6-4 and TRBJ1-2; TRBD1 aligns across 9 bases. V shed 5 bases, J shed 3 bases, and the junction held 4 bases outside the gene matches. Germline V lookup: CDR1 MRHNA, CDR2 SNTAGT. This CDR3 contains 14 residues. This chain's CDR3 is CASSSDRGDYGYTF. CDR3 DNA: TGTGCCAGCAGTTCTGACAGGGGGGACTATGGCTACACCTTC.

V is TRBV6-5 and J is TRBJ2-5, with D possibly being TRBD2 (5 bases). Germline-derived CDR1 and CDR2 are MNHEY and SVGAGI. This CDR3 contains 13 residues. The V end lost 2 bases, the J end lost 4 bases, and 8 bases lay between the germline ends. In DNA form, the CDR3 reads TGTGCCAGCAGTTACGAAGGAGGAGAGACCCAGTACTTC. Protein sequence: CASSYEGGETQYF.

The V gene is TRBV6-2 or TRBV6-3, the J gene TRBJ2-1; TRBD2 matches 9 bases. Germline V lookup: CDR1 MNHEY, CDR2 SVGEGT. V was clipped by 5 bases and J by 0 bases; unmatched bases: 8. CDR3 length: 17 amino acids. Here the CDR3 DNA reads TGTGCCAGCAGTCCCGACTTAGCGGGGGACTCCTACAATGAGCAGTTCTTC. This translates into CASSPDLAGDSYNEQFF.

The chain employs TRBV7-9 and TRBJ2-2, with D maybe TRBD1 (5 bases). With 5 bases removed from V and 6 bases from J, the gap between germline ends came to 19 bases. CDR1 and CDR2 (germline): SEHNR, FQNEAQ (reference sequence). The CDR3 is 16 amino acids. CDR3 loop: CASSTPGAGNAGELFF. The CDR3 DNA reads TGTGCCAGCAGCACCCCTGGGGCCGGTAATGCCGGGGAGCTGTTTTTT.

V and J are TRBV24-1 and TRBJ2-5; 10 bases match TRBD1. The J segment lost 3 bases and the V segment lost 1 base, leaving 19 bases of the junction unmatched. The CDR3 is 21 amino acids. CDR1 and CDR2 (germline): KGHDR, SFDVKD. This CDR3 reads CATSDFFLVLRGGTGEETQYF. In DNA form, the CDR3 reads TGTGCCACCAGTGATTTTTTTCTCGTGTTGCGCGGGGGGACAGGGGAAGAGACCCAGTACTTC.

The CDR3 here is CASSPPSAREETQYF. The CDR3 DNA reads as TGTGCCAGCTCACCACCGTCGGCTAGAGAAGAGACCCAGTACTTC. This chain links TRBV18 with TRBJ2-5; no firm D call. The CDR3 totals 15 residues. Germline V gene data show CDR1 as KGHSH and CDR2 as LQKENI. With 0 bases removed from V and 3 bases from J, the gap between germline ends came to 11 bases.

This clone was recorded only once. V is TRBV3-1 (or the pseudogene TRBV3-2) and J is TRBJ2-5; 11 bases match TRBD2. Germline values: CDR1 LGHDT, CDR2 YNNKEL (reference sequence). The CDR3 is 13 amino acids. V trimming: 11 bases; J trimming: 5 bases; junction bases outside the gene matches: 7. This CDR3 reads CASTSGVGETQYF. In DNA, the CDR3 is TGTGCCTCGACTAGCGGGGTGGGCGAGACCCAGTACTTC.

The chain is built from TRBV7-2 and TRBJ1-2, with D possibly being TRBD1 (6 bases). CDR3 length equals 15 residues. With 5 bases removed from V and 1 base from J, the gap between germline ends came to 14 bases. Germline CDR1 SGHTA, CDR2 FQGNSA. The CDR3 loop reads CASSARNRDNYGYTF. In DNA form, the CDR3 reads TGTGCCAGCAGCGCTCGCAACAGGGATAACTATGGCTACACCTTC. Looking up the rest from reference TRBV7-2 and TRBJ1-2 gives the full variable domain: GAGVSQSPSNKVTEKGKDVELRCDPISGHTALYWYRQSLGQGLEFLIYFQGNSAPDKSGLPSDRFSAERTGGSVSTLTIQRTQQEDSAVYLCASSARNRDNYGYTFGSGTRLTVV.

This clone showed up just once. The chain carries TRBV10-3 and TRBJ2-1, with D possibly matching TRBD1 (6 bases). The length of the CDR3 is 15 residues. Germline V CDR1 and CDR2: ENHRY, SYGVKD. V dropped 0 bases and J dropped 4 bases, with 10 bases sitting between them. CDR3 nucleotide sequence: TGTGCCATCAGTGAGTCGGGACACACTTACAATGAGCAGTTCTTC. Amino acid sequence: CAISESGHTYNEQFF.

This sequence joins TRBV6-5 and TRBJ1-2; no definite D call. Trimming took off 4 bases at V and 10 bases at J, with 13 bases between the two ends. There are 12 residues in the CDR3. In germline, CDR1 is MNHEY, CDR2 SVGAGI. CDR3 in amino acids: CASSSSGLYYTF. The CDR3 DNA reads TGTGCCAGCAGTTCAAGCGGCCTCTACTACACCTTC.

The V call is TRBV5-6, the J call TRBJ2-5, with D possibly being TRBD1 (6 bases). In germline, CDR1 is SGHDT, CDR2 YYEEEE. This CDR3 is built from 15 residues. With 0 bases removed from V and 1 base from J, the gap between germline ends came to 10 bases. The DNA for the CDR3 is TGTGCCAGCAGCTTGGCCCCGGACAGCCAAGAGACCCAGTACTTC. Translation: CASSLAPDSQETQYF.

The chain recombines TRBV10-3 with TRBJ2-1; the match to TRBD2 covers 12 bases. The germline CDR1 and CDR2 sequences are ENHRY and SYGVKD. This CDR3 is built from 17 residues. With V trimmed by 4 bases and J by 5 bases, 9 bases remained unmatched. The CDR3: CAISGKILAGGNNEQFF. The CDR3 DNA follows: TGTGCCATCAGTGGGAAAATTCTAGCGGGAGGGAACAATGAGCAGTTCTTC.

The V gene is TRBV3-1 (or the pseudogene TRBV3-2), the J gene TRBJ2-2; 8 nucleotides match TRBD2. V was pared by 6 bases and J by 5 bases, with 2 bases of the junction left unmatched. CDR3 length equals 13 residues. Germline V lookup: CDR1 LGHDT, CDR2 YNNKEL (reference sequence). CDR3 region: CASRTSETGELFF. The CDR3, as DNA: TGTGCCAGCAGGACTAGCGAGACCGGGGAGCTGTTTTTT.

The V and J genes are TRBV19 and TRBJ1-5, with a tentative D call TRBD1 (5 bases). The V end lost 11 bases, the J end lost 3 bases, and 23 bases lay between the germline ends. Looked up from germline, CDR1 is LNHDA and CDR2 is SQIVND (reference sequence). The CDR3 runs 16 residues. DNA for the CDR3: TGTGCCTCCCGGGGGTGGTCAGGGCCCTTCAATCAGCCCCAGCATTTT. This gives the protein CASRGWSGPFNQPQHF.

The chain uses TRBV7-9 and TRBJ2-1; 7 positions match TRBD2. Germline CDR1 is SEHNR and CDR2 is FQNEAQ (reference sequence). CDR3 size: 15 residues. The V gene end was trimmed by 1 base and the J gene end by 5 bases; junction bases not matched to a gene: 5. The CDR3 here is CASSLVSGVDNEQFF. The CDR3 nucleotides read TGTGCCAGCAGCTTAGTCAGCGGGGTAGACAATGAGCAGTTCTTC.